The entry below gives a single T cell receptor beta chain sequence along with its context. The antigen is not known. Germline-derived CDR1 and CDR2 are SGDLS and YYNGEE. V was cut by 0 bases and J by 3 bases, with 11 bases left in between. The CDR3 spans 15 residues. TCRdb keeps only in-frame clones here, not all; method: immunoSEQ multiplex PCR. The profile covers tens of thousands of clones, with around 90% appearing a single time and over 1.5% taken by the ten largest. This record belongs to a study of T cells in localized non-small cell lung cancer. Regarding the study as a whole: Elevated circulating T cell density in blood was associated with longer overall survival. Median detection of top 100 tumor clones in adjacent lung was under 75 clones. Highest T cell clonality was seen in uninvolved adjacent lung, surpassing that measured in tumor. Because researchers sequenced only one region of the tumor, heterogeneity is still possible.

V gene TRBV9 combines with J gene TRBJ2-3, with unresolved D. The sequence was obtained from a woman aged 40 to 75 with stage I lung adenocarcinoma. The source was peripheral blood, collected before any cancer treatment. The DNA of the CDR3 is TGTGCCAGCAGCGTAGGTCCCAGTGGTACAGATACGCAGTATTTT. Amino acids: CASSVGPSGTDTQYF.